A single sample is the source of the 29 T cell receptor beta chains below, sequenced in a study of blood T cell repertoires in COVID-19. Here immunoSEQ multiplex PCR was the method, and the copy in TCRdb shows in-frame clones only, minus some. Among around 250,000 clones listed, approximately 89% were seen once. What was sequenced was PBMCs or T cells enriched from blood (not recorded which). The receptors here all came from a woman in her thirties or forties who had been exposed to COVID-19.

The rearrangement links TRBV15 to TRBJ2-2; weak D call: TRBD1 (5 bases). This CDR3 has 14 amino acids. V gave up 5 bases and J gave up 7 bases, with 14 bases separating them. Germline V gene data show CDR1 as LNHNV and CDR2 as YYDKDF (reference sequence). The CDR3 coding sequence is TGTGCCACCAGCCCAGGCCGACAGCGCGGGGAGCTGTTTTTT. Its protein is CATSPGRQRGELFF.

The rearrangement uses TRBV19 and TRBJ2-5; 8 bases are a match to TRBD2. The germline CDR1 and CDR2 sequences are LNHDA and SQIVND (reference sequence). V lost 5 bases to trimming and J lost 5 bases; unmatched junction nucleotides: 7. The CDR3 has 14 residues. CDR3 in DNA: TGTGCCAGTAGTCGACGGGGGGGCGCGGAGACCCAGTACTTC. It translates to CASSRRGGAETQYF. Supplemented by reference TRBV19 and TRBJ2-5, the full variable domain reads DGGITQSPKYLFRKEGQNVTLSCEQNLNHDAMYWYRQDPGQGLRLIYYSQIVNDFQKGDIAEGYSVSREKKESFPLTVTSAQKNPTAFYLCASSRRGGAETQYFGPGTRLLVL.

The genes are TRBV5-1 and TRBJ2-7, with 13 bases identical to TRBD2. Germline V CDR1 and CDR2: SGHRS, YFSETQ. CDR3 size: 15 residues. V shed 3 bases, J shed 2 bases, and the junction held 2 bases outside the gene matches. CDR3 in amino acids: CASSSGTSGAYEQYF. CDR3 nucleotide sequence: TGCGCCAGCAGCTCGGGGACTAGCGGGGCCTACGAGCAGTACTTC.

CDR3 loop: CASSISGRFRVETEAFF. The CDR3 DNA is TGTGCCAGTAGTATCTCGGGCAGGTTCAGGGTAGAAACTGAAGCTTTCTTT. The V and J genes are TRBV19 and TRBJ1-1, with D possibly matching TRBD1 (5 bases). Germline V lookup: CDR1 LNHDA, CDR2 SQIVND (reference sequence). Trimming removed 3 bases from V and 5 bases from J, with 22 bases in between. The CDR3 has 17 amino acids.

This clone was seen only once. The rearrangement joins TRBV4-1 to TRBJ2-7; D is perhaps TRBD1 (5 bases). This CDR3 is 15 amino acids long. Germline CDR1 and CDR2: MGHRA and YSYEKL. With 0 bases removed from V and 2 bases from J, the gap between germline ends came to 11 bases. The CDR3 DNA sequence: TGCGCCAGCAGCCAAGAGGGCGCAGGGACCTACGAGCAGTACTTC. The encoded protein is CASSQEGAGTYEQYF.

The rearrangement links TRBV4-2 to TRBJ1-2; D remains unclear. V was cut by 0 bases and J by 8 bases, with 16 bases left in between. Per the germline V gene, CDR1 is LGHNA and CDR2 is YNFKEQ. CDR3 length: 15 amino acids. The CDR3 here is CASSQETGTALGYTF. CDR3 DNA sequence: TGTGCCAGCAGCCAAGAAACGGGAACGGCCTTGGGCTACACCTTC.

This chain links TRBV3-1 (or the pseudogene TRBV3-2) with TRBJ1-2; D is possibly TRBD1 (5 bases). The ends were cut back, 1 base at V and 1 base at J, with 10 bases in the middle. CDR3 length: 15 amino acids. Germline V CDR1 and CDR2: LGHDT, YNNKEL (reference sequence). The CDR3 loop reads CASSQVTGGNYGYTF. The CDR3 DNA reads TGTGCCAGCAGCCAAGTCACGGGGGGTAACTATGGCTACACCTTC.

The chain couples TRBV10-3 to TRBJ1-2; D ambiguous. The CDR3 totals 11 residues. Deletions cut 7 bases from V and 12 bases from J, with 15 bases between. CDR1 and CDR2 (germline): ENHRY, SYGVKD. CDR3 amino acids: CAIIPDSVNTF. CDR3 nucleotide sequence: TGTGCCATCATTCCGGACTCAGTGAACACCTTC.

This clone was seen a handful of times. The genes are TRBV5-4 and TRBJ2-1; maybe TRBD1 (6 bases). From germline, CDR1 is SGHNT and CDR2 YYREEE (reference sequence). The ends were cut back, 0 bases at V and 4 bases at J, with 8 bases in the middle. There are 14 residues in the CDR3. CDR3 sequence (DNA): TGTGCCAGCAGCTTGGAGGACAGATACAATGAGCAGTTCTTC. It specifies CASSLEDRYNEQFF.

The gene calls are TRBV11-2 and TRBJ1-1; 7 nucleotides align to TRBD1. The CDR3 runs 16 residues. Germline lookup yields CDR1 SGHAT and CDR2 FQNNGV. The J segment lost 0 bases and the V segment lost 0 bases, leaving 4 bases of the junction unmatched. Written as DNA, the CDR3 is TGTGCCAGCAGCTTAGATGCGGACAGGATGAACACTGAAGCTTTCTTT. Protein: CASSLDADRMNTEAFF.

The V call is TRBV6-5, the J call TRBJ1-5; TRBD1 matches 7 bases. This CDR3 has 15 amino acids. The V and J ends lost 4 bases and 7 bases, in that order; junction bases with no gene match: 10. Germline CDR1 is MNHEY and CDR2 is SVGAGI. CDR3 nucleotides: TGTGCCAGCAGTTTCCTCCGGGACAGTGGACAGCCCCAGCATTTT. This sequence encodes CASSFLRDSGQPQHF.

The chain couples TRBV12-3 or TRBV12-4 to TRBJ1-5, with D hard to call. The CDR3 covers 12 residues. The V end lost 2 bases, the J end lost 7 bases, and 6 bases lay between the germline ends. The CDR3: CASSLQAQPQHF. The CDR3 nucleotides are TGTGCCAGCAGTTTACAGGCACAGCCCCAGCATTTT.

The rearrangement uses TRBV7-2 and TRBJ2-1; possible D gene TRBD1, 5 bases. Trimming stripped 5 bases from V and 5 bases from J, with 10 bases between. CDR3 size: 13 residues. Germline CDR1 and CDR2: SGHTA and FQGNSA. CDR3 in amino acids: CASSTGPHNEQFF. The CDR3 nucleotides read TGTGCCAGCAGCACAGGACCGCACAATGAGCAGTTCTTC.

The chain couples TRBV28 to TRBJ2-7; weak D call: TRBD1 (5 bases). Trimming stripped 2 bases from V and 2 bases from J, with 10 bases between. The CDR3 totals 14 residues. Germline V gives CDR1 MDHEN, CDR2 SYDVKM. CDR3 nucleotide sequence: TGTGCCAGCAGTTTAGCAGGGTTCCCCTACGAGCAGTACTTC. Translating it yields CASSLAGFPYEQYF.

V usage is TRBV28 and J usage is TRBJ2-5, with D possibly matching TRBD1 (6 bases). V lost 3 bases, J lost 1 base, and 12 bases lay in between. The CDR3 consists of 15 residues. Germline CDR1 reads MDHEN; CDR2 reads SYDVKM. The CDR3 nucleotides read TGTGCCAGCAGTTTTCTACAGGGTGGCCAAGAGACCCAGTACTTC. Translation: CASSFLQGGQETQYF.

This chain links TRBV19 with TRBJ2-2; 10 bases are shared with TRBD2. This CDR3 region has 18 residues. J lost 1 base, V lost 5 bases, and 10 bases had no gene match. Germline-derived CDR1 and CDR2 are LNHDA and SQIVND (reference sequence). The CDR3 DNA follows: TGTGCCAGTAGTCCACGGCCCGGGACTAGCGAGAACACCGGGGAGCTGTTTTTT. Its protein product is CASSPRPGTSENTGELFF.

The chain links TRBV5-5 to TRBJ2-4, with 11 positions matching TRBD2. The germline CDR1 and CDR2 sequences are SGHKS and YYEKEE (reference sequence). V trimming: 4 bases; J trimming: 0 bases; junction bases outside the gene matches: 12. The CDR3 runs 19 residues. The CDR3 spells CASSPGLAARSGAKNIQYF. For the CDR3, the DNA is TGTGCCAGCAGCCCGGGACTAGCGGCTAGGTCGGGAGCCAAAAACATTCAGTACTTC.

In its sample, this clone was seen many times. The V gene is TRBV12-3 or TRBV12-4, the J gene TRBJ2-7, with a tentative D call TRBD2 (6 bases). There are 11 residues in the CDR3. The ends were cut back, 8 bases at V and 1 base at J, with 6 bases in the middle. CDR3: CASGGSYEQYF. CDR3 coding DNA: TGTGCCAGCGGAGGGTCCTACGAGCAGTACTTC.

This chain joins TRBV9 and TRBJ1-1, with 7 bases matching TRBD1. Trimming at V came to 3 bases and at J to 1 base, leaving 6 bases not matched to a gene. The germline gives CDR1 SGDLS, CDR2 YYNGEE. The CDR3 has 15 amino acids. The CDR3 region has the DNA TGTGCCAGCAGCGACCGACAGGGATCGAACACTGAAGCTTTCTTT. It translates to CASSDRQGSNTEAFF.

The gene calls are TRBV30 and TRBJ1-1; no definite D call. Germline-derived CDR1 and CDR2 are GTSNPN and SVGIG (reference sequence). V was shortened by 4 bases and J by 0 bases, with 21 bases between the two germline ends. The CDR3 has 17 amino acids. The CDR3: CAWTPRPGRKLNTEAFF. DNA of the CDR3: TGTGCCTGGACTCCTCGGCCGGGAAGGAAATTGAACACTGAAGCTTTCTTT.

This chain connects TRBV9 to TRBJ1-6, with unresolved D. This CDR3 has 14 amino acids. Germline V lookup: CDR1 SGDLS, CDR2 YYNGEE. V lost 2 bases, J lost 6 bases, and 9 bases lay in between. In DNA form, the CDR3 reads TGTGCCAGCAGCGTGTATGGCCTTAATTCACCCCTCCACTTT. Translating gives CASSVYGLNSPLHF. Variable domain in full (rest from reference TRBV9 and TRBJ1-6): DSGVTQTPKHLITATGQRVTLRCSPRSGDLSVYWYQQSLDQGLQFLIQYYNGEERAKGNILERFSAQQFPDLHSELNLSSLELGDSALYFCASSVYGLNSPLHFGNGTRLTVT.

The chain couples TRBV7-8 to TRBJ1-1; 10 bases are shared with TRBD1. The CDR3 is made up of 17 amino acids. The germline CDR1 and CDR2 sequences are SGHVS and FQNEAQ. Unmatched junction bases numbered 18, after V lost 4 bases and J lost 10 bases. The CDR3 DNA reads as TGTGCCAGCAGCTATCAACCCCGGGACAGGGGCCACGAAGGAGCTTTCTTT. Translated: CASSYQPRDRGHEGAFF.

The chain couples TRBV19 to TRBJ1-1; tentative D call: TRBD1 (5 bases). CDR1 is LNHDA and CDR2 is SQIVND in the germline V gene (reference sequence). The ends were cut back, 5 bases at V and 2 bases at J, with 15 bases in the middle. The CDR3 is 15 residues long. Written as DNA, the CDR3 is TGTGCCAGTAGTTCTAACCAGGGCGGTAACACTGAAGCTTTCTTT. The encoded protein is CASSSNQGGNTEAFF.

This rearrangement joins TRBV28 to TRBJ2-3, with 8 bases aligning to TRBD1. The trim removed 4 bases at V and 2 bases at J, leaving 11 bases unmatched. Germline CDR1 and CDR2: MDHEN and SYDVKM. The CDR3 length is 17 residues. CDR3 sequence reads: CASSSIPGGYNTDTQYF. The CDR3 DNA reads as TGTGCCAGCAGTTCGATTCCAGGGGGCTACAACACAGATACGCAGTATTTT.

The chain links TRBV19 to TRBJ2-2; 8 bases fit TRBD1. J was trimmed by 2 bases and V by 0 bases; bases with no gene match: 5. The V gene's germline CDR1 is LNHDA and CDR2 SQIVND (reference sequence). CDR3 length: 17 residues. The CDR3 protein is CASSIDPGTGNTGELFF. CDR3 DNA: TGTGCCAGTAGTATAGATCCAGGGACAGGCAACACCGGGGAGCTGTTTTTT.

The CDR3 protein is CASSQDSVPTYEQYF. As DNA, the CDR3 is TGCGCCAGCAGCCAAGACTCGGTGCCCACCTACGAGCAGTACTTC. The genes are TRBV4-3 and TRBJ2-7; unclear D gene. The germline V and J ends were trimmed by 0 bases and 2 bases, with 11 bases remaining between them. There are 15 residues in the CDR3. CDR1 and CDR2 from the germline V gene are LGHNA and YSLEER.

The chain recombines TRBV4-1 with TRBJ1-5; possible D gene TRBD1, 5 bases. Looked up from germline, CDR1 is MGHRA and CDR2 is YSYEKL. The length of the CDR3 is 15 residues. V lost 1 base and J 0 bases, leaving 7 bases between the germline ends. The CDR3 nucleotides read TGCGCCAGCAGCCAAGTCGACAGTAGCAATCAGCCCCAGCATTTT. Amino acids: CASSQVDSSNQPQHF.

The chain employs TRBV24-1 and TRBJ2-1; the match to TRBD1 covers 8 bases. This CDR3 is 17 amino acids long. Germline trimming cut 9 bases from V and 4 bases from J; bases unmatched to any gene: 16. Looked up from germline, CDR1 is KGHDR and CDR2 is SFDVKD. This chain's CDR3 is CATGAHGEGQVYNEQFF. The CDR3 bases are TGTGCCACCGGAGCACACGGCGAGGGACAGGTGTACAATGAGCAGTTCTTC.

The V call is TRBV19, the J call TRBJ2-1; perhaps TRBD2 as D (5 bases). Trimming removed 4 bases from V and 2 bases from J, with 15 bases in between. Germline lookup yields CDR1 LNHDA and CDR2 SQIVND (reference sequence). This CDR3 comprises 16 residues. This chain's CDR3 is CASSSRTQVPYNEQFF. The CDR3 region has the DNA TGTGCCAGTAGTAGCCGGACTCAGGTTCCCTACAATGAGCAGTTCTTC.